The entry below gives a single TCR beta chain sequence along with its context. Its antigen is as yet unknown. The sample comes from a study of shared clonotypes between healthy human individuals. Overall study: Each donor's CD8 memory used one plate, CD8 naive two, each CD4 subset three.

The test was conducted at deep level. Here immunoSEQ multiplex PCR was the method, and the copy in TCRdb shows in-frame clones only, minus some. The top ten hold around 1.7% of the sample, which has millions of clones, approximately 94% seen once. J lost 8 bases, V lost 2 bases, and 8 bases had no gene match. CDR1 MNHNS and CDR2 SASEGT come from the germline V gene. The CDR3 has 15 residues. Notes on the study in general: The diversity represented, both genetic and in exposure history, was limited by few donors. Generally, naive subsets came out with larger estimated richness than memory subsets.

Cells designated naive CD8 were CD45RO-negative and were positively selected for CCR7, with terminally differentiated effector memory CD45RA+ cells excluded. The clonotype comes from a man younger than 35 in good health. Some clones in this sample may be carry-over from other donors' samples. Sequenced material: naive CD8+ T cells from PBMCs. The chain joins TRBV6-1 to TRBJ2-1; 8 positions agree with TRBD2. The CDR3 region is CASSEFPGGRDEQFF. CDR3 DNA sequence: TGTGCCAGCAGTGAATTTCCGGGAGGGAGGGATGAGCAGTTCTTC.